The 26 T cell receptor beta chains below were found in one sample sequenced in a study of T cells in Graves' hyperthyroidism and ophthalmopathy. Researchers amplified the TCR beta CDR3 regions from RNA transcripts. With the HTBI primer set, the TCR CDR3 went through a first round of RT-PCR. TCRdb reanalysed the multiplex PCR reads using MiXCR and keeps one entry per CDR3 protein. The table has 350,000 to 450,000 distinct CDR3 sequences, approximately 18% seen once. The sample consisted of blood. The receptors were gathered from a woman aged 30 to 39 with Graves' hyperthyroidism that later progressed to Graves' ophthalmopathy.

As DNA, the CDR3 is TGTGCCAGCTCACCACCGGACAGGGGGCGAGAGACCCAGTACTTC. Its protein product is CASSPPDRGRETQYF. V and J are TRBV18 and TRBJ2-5; 11 positions agree with TRBD1. CDR3 length: 15 residues. The V gene end was trimmed by 0 bases and the J gene end by 4 bases; junction bases not matched to a gene: 1. Germline CDR1 reads KGHSH; CDR2 reads LQKENI.

This clonotype was found many times. This chain uses TRBV2 with TRBJ1-4; 7 bases are a match to TRBD1. Germline CDR1 SNHLY, CDR2 FYNNEI. This CDR3 region has 15 residues. V lost 2 bases, J lost 4 bases, and 4 bases stayed unmatched. CDR3 region: CASSESGQNNEKLFF. CDR3 nucleotides: TGTGCCAGCAGTGAATCGGGACAGAATAATGAAAAACTGTTTTTT.

This chain connects TRBV5-1 to TRBJ2-5; 8 bases are shared with TRBD2. This CDR3 is 14 amino acids long. The V gene's germline CDR1 is SGHRS and CDR2 YFSETQ. V shed 9 bases, J shed 5 bases, and the junction held 12 bases outside the gene matches. The DNA of the CDR3 is TGCGCCACGACGAAAGCGGGAGCAGCCGAGACCCAGTACTTC. Translating it yields CATTKAGAAETQYF.

The chain uses TRBV28 and TRBJ1-1, with D possibly being TRBD1 (5 bases). The CDR3 length is 11 residues. Germline V gene sequence: CDR1 MDHEN, CDR2 SYDVKM. Trimming removed 9 bases from V and 9 bases from J, with 14 bases in between. CDR3 region: CASQSGAKAFF. The CDR3 nucleotides read TGTGCCAGTCAATCCGGGGCAAAAGCTTTCTTT.

The sample holds a few counts of this clonotype. The V gene is TRBV5-1, the J gene TRBJ1-2; D unresolved. There are 15 residues in the CDR3. The V end lost 0 bases, the J end lost 4 bases, and 13 bases lay between the germline ends. Per the germline V gene, CDR1 is SGHRS and CDR2 is YFSETQ. The CDR3 DNA reads TGCGCCAGCAGCTTGGAACGGGGAGTTCCCTATGGCTACACCTTC. This translates into CASSLERGVPYGYTF.

The chain joins TRBV24-1 to TRBJ2-3; 8 nucleotides align to TRBD1. This CDR3 is 17 amino acids long. Germline CDR1 reads KGHDR; CDR2 reads SFDVKD. Unmatched junction bases numbered 18, after V lost 9 bases and J lost 5 bases. This CDR3 reads CATGTPPGTGDGDTQYF. The CDR3 DNA sequence: TGTGCCACCGGTACCCCCCCCGGGACAGGTGATGGAGATACGCAGTATTTT.

The chain is built from TRBV7-2 and TRBJ1-1; weak D call: TRBD1 (6 bases). Trimming removed 1 base from V and 2 bases from J, with 11 bases in between. The CDR3 is made up of 15 amino acids. Germline CDR1 is SGHTA and CDR2 is FQGNSA. Written as DNA, the CDR3 is TGTGCCAGCAGCTTAGTGGGCAGGGGTAACACTGAAGCTTTCTTT. Translated, it gives CASSLVGRGNTEAFF.

The table lists this clonotype with many counts. The rearrangement uses TRBV28 and TRBJ1-5, with D uncertain. Germline V lookup: CDR1 MDHEN, CDR2 SYDVKM. The CDR3 spans 12 residues. V gave up 4 bases and J gave up 9 bases, with 10 bases separating them. The CDR3 region is CASSSGFRPQHF. The DNA of the CDR3 is TGTGCCAGCAGTTCGGGGTTTCGGCCCCAGCATTTT.

This clonotype was seen more than once but under ten times. The rearrangement links TRBV7-9 to TRBJ2-7, with 12 bases matching TRBD2. V shed 2 bases and J 0 bases; nucleotides not matched to a gene: 5. The germline V gene encodes CDR1 SEHNR and CDR2 FQNEAQ (reference sequence). This CDR3 comprises 17 residues. CDR3 nucleotide sequence: TGTGCCAGCAGCTTACGCCTAGCGGGAGGGAGCTCCTACGAGCAGTACTTC. Its translation is CASSLRLAGGSSYEQYF.

Judged by abundance, this clonotype is medium-sized (0.01 to 0.1%). The chain employs TRBV2 and TRBJ2-1; TRBD2 is a possible D gene (5 bases). In germline, CDR1 is SNHLY, CDR2 FYNNEI. This CDR3 comprises 15 residues. Between the trimmed V and J ends, which lost 3 bases and 3 bases, there was a span of 12 bases. The CDR3 DNA reads as TGTGCCAGCAGTGATGTGCGAGGGTTCTACAATGAGCAGTTCTTC. The encoded protein is CASSDVRGFYNEQFF.

This clonotype was counted many times. The chain links TRBV2 to TRBJ1-4; TRBD1 aligns across 9 bases. CDR3 length: 12 residues. Trimming at V came to 7 bases and at J to 12 bases, leaving 6 bases not matched to a gene. Germline values: CDR1 SNHLY, CDR2 FYNNEI. The CDR3 reads CASINRDRELFF. CDR3 nucleotide sequence: TGTGCCAGCATCAATAGGGACAGGGAACTGTTTTTT.

The chain employs TRBV20-1 and TRBJ2-7, with TRBD2 identical over 8 bases. With 5 bases clipped from V and 2 bases from J, the junction kept 2 bases outside the gene matches. The CDR3 sequence is 12 residues long. From germline, CDR1 is DFQATT and CDR2 SNEGSKA (reference sequence). CDR3 nucleotides: TGCAGTGCTGGGGGACTAGCCTACGAGCAGTACTTC. Protein sequence: CSAGGLAYEQYF.

This clonotype was counted ten times or more. This chain joins TRBV12-3 or TRBV12-4 and TRBJ2-3; D not resolved. The CDR3 runs 13 residues. The V and J ends lost 7 bases and 0 bases respectively, with 8 bases between them. CDR3 in DNA: TGTGCCAGCAATGTGCTTAGCACAGATACGCAGTATTTT. Encoded protein: CASNVLSTDTQYF.

The chain joins TRBV20-1 to TRBJ2-5; 11 nucleotides align to TRBD2. The V gene end was trimmed by 6 bases and the J gene end by 3 bases; junction bases not matched to a gene: 6. The CDR3 runs 14 residues. CDR1 is DFQATT and CDR2 is SNEGSKA in the germline V gene (reference sequence). The CDR3 nucleotides are TGCAGTGCGCGCCCGGGACTAGCGGAAGAGACCCAGTACTTC. Translating it yields CSARPGLAEETQYF.

The sample holds a few counts of this clonotype. CDR3 sequence reads: CASSLSRDRGDLTF. In nucleotides, the CDR3 is TGTGCCAGCAGTTTATCAAGAGACAGGGGGGACCTGACTTTC. The V gene is TRBV27, the J gene TRBJ2-6; 9 nucleotides align to TRBD1. V shed 0 bases and J 15 bases; nucleotides not matched to a gene: 6. Germline CDR1 reads MNHEY; CDR2 reads SMNVEV (reference sequence). The CDR3 runs to 14 residues. Full variable domain (remainder filled in from reference TRBV27 and TRBJ2-6): EAQVTQNPRYLITVTGKKLTVTCSQNMNHEYMSWYRQDPGLGLRQIYYSMNVEVTDKGDVPEGYKVSRKEKRNFPLILESPSPNQTSLYFCASSLSRDRGDLTFGAGSRLTVL.

This clonotype was detected ten times or more. The chain employs TRBV28 and TRBJ2-7; 8 bases match TRBD2. CDR1 is MDHEN and CDR2 is SYDVKM in the germline V gene. Germline trimming cut 2 bases from V and 3 bases from J; bases unmatched to any gene: 6. This CDR3 is 15 amino acids long. The CDR3 is CASSLVLAGIYEQYF. The CDR3 DNA reads TGTGCCAGCAGTTTAGTCCTAGCGGGCATCTACGAGCAGTACTTC.

This clonotype occurred many times. The chain uses TRBV11-2 and TRBJ1-6, with a tentative D call TRBD1 (6 bases). CDR1 is SGHAT and CDR2 is FQNNGV in the germline V gene. The CDR3 has 16 amino acids. Trimming removed 5 bases at V and 6 bases at J, with 17 bases between. The CDR3, as DNA: TGTGCCAGCAGCCGCGCCCCCGGACAGATTAATTCACCCCTCCACTTT. Its protein product is CASSRAPGQINSPLHF.

The CDR3 here is CAWSAGGGQPQHF. The CDR3 nucleotides read TGTGCCTGGAGTGCAGGGGGGGGTCAGCCCCAGCATTTT. The chain combines TRBV30 with TRBJ1-5, with 7 bases matching TRBD1. The CDR3 spans 13 residues. V dropped 1 base and J dropped 6; count of bases not matched to a gene: 3. Looked up from germline, CDR1 is GTSNPN and CDR2 is SVGIG (reference sequence).

This clonotype came up many times. V usage is TRBV18 and J usage is TRBJ2-1; no clear D gene. Germline CDR1 and CDR2: KGHSH and LQKENI. V was cut by 2 bases and J by 4 bases, with 9 bases left in between. This CDR3 comprises 14 residues. CDR3 bases: TGTGCCAGCTCACCAGCAACTAAATACAATGAGCAGTTCTTC. Its protein is CASSPATKYNEQFF.

This clonotype was seen a handful of times. One end of the junction does not line up with germline, which may come from a read error. This sequence joins TRBV27 and TRBJ2-7; TRBD2 might be the D (6 bases). This CDR3 region has 14 residues. Germline values: CDR1 MNHEY, CDR2 SMNVEV (reference sequence). CDR3 nucleotides: TGTGCCAGCAGTTGGATGGGGGTAGCGGACGAGCTGTACTTC. Translation: CASSWMGVADELYF.

V gene TRBV10-2 combines with J gene TRBJ1-1; no definite D call. V was cut by 7 bases and J by 1 base, with 22 bases left in between. Germline CDR1 is WSHSY and CDR2 is SAAADI. This CDR3 is built from 17 residues. The CDR3 DNA reads TGCGCCAGCACCCAAGGATTAACCACCCATACGAACACTGAAGCTTTCTTT. Residues: CASTQGLTTHTNTEAFF.

This clonotype was seen many times. The rearrangement links TRBV10-3 to TRBJ2-7; maybe TRBD2 (6 bases). V shed 11 bases and J shed 4 bases, with 21 bases lying between them. This CDR3 has 14 residues. Per germline, CDR1 ENHRY and CDR2 SYGVKD. The CDR3 DNA sequence: TGTGCCGCAGCAACCGGGAGAGAGAGTTACGAGCAGTACTTC. Amino acids: CAAATGRESYEQYF.

This clonotype was found a few times. DNA for the CDR3: TGCGCCAGCAGCCAACTAGCGGGGGACTCCTACAATGAGCAGTTCTTC. Protein: CASSQLAGDSYNEQFF. This rearrangement joins TRBV4-1 to TRBJ2-1; 10 nucleotides agree with TRBD2. Germline CDR1 is MGHRA and CDR2 is YSYEKL. The CDR3 loop spans 16 amino acids. V was pared by 2 bases and J by 0 bases, with 1 base of the junction left unmatched.

Only a few counts were recorded for this clonotype. The chain couples TRBV5-1 to TRBJ1-2; no firm D call. V was shortened by 5 bases and J by 4 bases, with 21 bases between the two germline ends. The CDR3 is 16 residues long. CDR1 and CDR2 (germline): SGHRS, YFSETQ. DNA of the CDR3: TGCGCCAGCAGTCCGACTAGTGGCGAATTGACCTATGGCTACACCTTC. It encodes CASSPTSGELTYGYTF.

Details on this clonotype: This sequence may be a read error, since a much larger clone differs from it by one base. The chain uses TRBV6-1 and TRBJ2-7; TRBD1 matches at 9 bases. The CDR3 sequence is 13 residues long. Germline CDR1 reads MNHNS; CDR2 reads SASEGT. V trimming: 7 bases; J trimming: 2 bases; junction bases outside the gene matches: 3. CDR3 residues: CASTRDRAYEQYF. DNA of the CDR3: TGTGCCAGCACCCGGGACAGGGCCTACGAGCAGTACTTC.

This clonotype was found many times. The V and J genes are TRBV27 and TRBJ2-1, with D possibly being TRBD1 or TRBD2 (5 bases each). Looked up from germline, CDR1 is MNHEY and CDR2 is SMNVEV (reference sequence). The ends were cut back, 3 bases at V and 0 bases at J, with 9 bases in the middle. CDR3 length: 15 amino acids. In nucleotides, the CDR3 is TGTGCCAGCAGTTTGGTCGGGACCTCCTACAATGAGCAGTTCTTC. This gives the protein CASSLVGTSYNEQFF.